What follows describes a single T cell receptor (beta chain). This sample is part of a study of blood T cell repertoires in COVID-19. Whole-study context: Samples taken during acute and convalescent COVID-19 were collected in the United States, Italy and Spain. The cDNA or gDNA used as material had been derived from T cells, B-cell-depleted T cells, or PBMCs.

In the source study's methods: Amplification of reference gene primers provided the estimated nucleated cell counts. The table came from immunoSEQ multiplex PCR; TCRdb's copy has only in-frame clones and leaves some out. That table is the source of V, J and clone size, and D and trimming were worked out from the DNA. Of roughly 150,000 clones in the sample, roughly 88% are singletons; the top ten hold approximately 9.4%. Trimming stripped 2 bases from V and 12 bases from J, with 17 bases between. In germline, CDR1 is SGHDT, CDR2 YYEEEE. The CDR3 consists of 13 residues. The chain couples TRBV5-6 to TRBJ1-1, with D perhaps matching TRBD1 (5 bases). The TCR originated in a woman between 50 and 59 years old with acute or convalescent COVID-19. Sample: peripheral blood. The CDR3 here is CASSLFSPQGTFF. CDR3 nucleotide sequence: TGTGCCAGCAGCTTATTCTCTCCCCAGGGTACTTTCTTT.